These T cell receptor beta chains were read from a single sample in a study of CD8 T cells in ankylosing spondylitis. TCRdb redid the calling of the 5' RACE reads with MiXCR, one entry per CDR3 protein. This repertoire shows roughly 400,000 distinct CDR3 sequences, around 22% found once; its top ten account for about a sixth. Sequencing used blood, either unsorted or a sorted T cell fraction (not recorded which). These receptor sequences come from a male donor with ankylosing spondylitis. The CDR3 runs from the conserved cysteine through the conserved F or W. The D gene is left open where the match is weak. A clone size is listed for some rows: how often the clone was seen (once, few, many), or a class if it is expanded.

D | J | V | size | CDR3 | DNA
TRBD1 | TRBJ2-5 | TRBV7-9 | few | CASSSTGTGAQETQYF | TGTGCCAGCAGCTCGACCGGGACAGGGGCCCAAGAGACCCAGTACTTC
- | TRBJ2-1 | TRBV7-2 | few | CASSSGRATYNEQFF | TGTGCCAGCAGCTCCGGCAGGGCAACCTACAATGAGCAGTTCTTC
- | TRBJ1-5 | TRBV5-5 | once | CASSLNQGDQPQHF | TGTGCCAGCAGCTTGAATCAGGGTGATCAGCCCCAGCATTTT
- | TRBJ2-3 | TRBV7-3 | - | CASSLGLRTDTQYF | TGTGCCAGCAGCTTGGGGCTGCGTACGGATACGCAGTATTTT
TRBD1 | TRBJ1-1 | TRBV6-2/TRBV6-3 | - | CASSYDRGYTEAFF | TGTGCCAGCAGTTATGACAGGGGATACACTGAAGCTTTCTTT
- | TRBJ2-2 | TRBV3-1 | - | CASSRSGELFF | TGTGCCAGCAGTCGATCCGGGGAGCTGTTTTTT
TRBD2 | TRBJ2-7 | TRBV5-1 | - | CASSLGRLAEYF | TGCGCCAGCAGCTTGGGCCGACTAGCGGAGTACTTC
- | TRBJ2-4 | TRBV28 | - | CASVEGKAKNIQYF | TGTGCCAGCGTTGAGGGGAAAGCCAAAAACATTCAGTACTTC
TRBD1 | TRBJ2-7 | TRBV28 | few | CASSRRDRVMQYF | TGTGCCAGCAGCCGCCGGGACAGGGTGATGCAGTACTTC
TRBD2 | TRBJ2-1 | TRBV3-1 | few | CASRKRESNNEQFF | TGTGCCAGCAGGAAGCGGGAGTCTAACAATGAGCAGTTCTTC
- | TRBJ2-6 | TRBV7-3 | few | CASSTPYGANVLTF | TGTGCCAGCAGCACCCCGTATGGGGCCAACGTCCTGACTTTC
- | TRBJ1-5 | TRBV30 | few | CAWAQARSQPQHF | TGTGCCTGGGCGCAGGCCCGAAGTCAGCCCCAGCATTTT
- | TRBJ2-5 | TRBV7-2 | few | CASSLAWETQYF | TGTGCCAGCAGCTTAGCTTGGGAGACCCAGTACTTC
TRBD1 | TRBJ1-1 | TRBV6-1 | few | CASSGQGKYTEAFF | TGTGCCAGCAGTGGACAGGGAAAATACACTGAAGCTTTCTTT
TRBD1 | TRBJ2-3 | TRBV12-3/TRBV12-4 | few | CASSLAGTVVGTDTQYF | TGTGCCAGCAGTTTAGCCGGGACAGTTGTGGGCACAGATACGCAGTATTTT
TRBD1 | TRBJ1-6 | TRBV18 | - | CASSHRDRNSPLHF | TGTGCCAGCTCCCACCGGGACAGGAATTCACCCCTCCACTTT
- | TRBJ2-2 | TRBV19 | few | CASSIAGELFF | TGTGCCAGTAGTATTGCCGGGGAGCTGTTTTTT
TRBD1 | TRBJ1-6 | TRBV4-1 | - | CASGQTSGGNSPLHF | TGCGCCAGCGGCCAAACTTCAGGGGGTAATTCACCCCTCCACTTT
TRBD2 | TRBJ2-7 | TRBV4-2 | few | CASSQPSGGYEQYF | TGTGCCAGCAGCCAACCAAGCGGGGGGTACGAGCAGTACTTC
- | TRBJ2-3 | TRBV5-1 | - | CASSLTSMSTDTQYF | TGCGCCAGCAGCTTGACATCGATGAGCACAGATACGCAGTATTTT
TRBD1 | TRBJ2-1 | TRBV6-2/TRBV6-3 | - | CASSSRTGHNEQFF | TGTGCCAGCAGTTCACGGACAGGGCACAATGAGCAGTTCTTC
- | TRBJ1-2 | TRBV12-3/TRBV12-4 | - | CARSQVRNYGYTF | TGTGCCAGAAGCCAAGTACGAAACTATGGCTACACCTTC
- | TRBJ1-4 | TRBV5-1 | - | CASSLEDGRDEKLFF | TGCGCCAGCAGCTTGGAAGACGGGCGGGATGAAAAACTGTTTTTT
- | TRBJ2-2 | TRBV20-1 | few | CSARDRGRGTGELFF | TGCAGTGCTAGAGATCGCGGGCGAGGCACCGGGGAGCTGTTTTTT
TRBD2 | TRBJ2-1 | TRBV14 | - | CASSSSSGSGLNEQFF | TGTGCCAGCAGCTCATCTAGCGGGAGTGGGTTGAATGAGCAGTTCTTC
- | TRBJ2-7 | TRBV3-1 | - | CASSTRQEYYEQYF | TGTGCCAGCAGCACTCGACAGGAGTACTACGAGCAGTACTTC
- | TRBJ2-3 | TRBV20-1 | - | CSAVLPGDTQYF | TGCAGTGCTGTACTCCCCGGAGATACGCAGTATTTT
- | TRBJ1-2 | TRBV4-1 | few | CASSQERGQRINYGYTF | TGCGCCAGCAGCCAAGAACGAGGACAGCGAATTAACTATGGCTACACCTTC
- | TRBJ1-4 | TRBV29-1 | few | CSARLGGTNEKLFF | TGCAGCGCCAGACTGGGGGGAACTAATGAAAAACTGTTTTTT
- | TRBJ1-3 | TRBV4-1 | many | CASSQARREASGNTIYF | TGCGCCAGCAGCCAAGCTCGGAGGGAAGCCTCTGGAAACACCATATATTTT
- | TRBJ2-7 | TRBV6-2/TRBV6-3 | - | CASSYSQSLAEQYF | TGTGCCAGCAGTTACTCGCAGAGCCTGGCCGAGCAGTACTTC
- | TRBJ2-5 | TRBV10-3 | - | CAISRGWVQETQYF | TGTGCCATCAGCCGAGGGTGGGTCCAAGAGACCCAGTACTTC
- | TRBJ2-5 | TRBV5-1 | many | CASSLAGTAETQYF | TGCGCCAGCAGCTTGGCCGGGACTGCAGAGACCCAGTACTTC
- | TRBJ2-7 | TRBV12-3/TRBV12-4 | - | CASSFRTTYEQYF | TGTGCCAGCAGTTTTAGGACAACATACGAGCAGTACTTC